Here is one T cell receptor (beta chain) with its context. There are 18 residues in the CDR3. Germline V gives CDR1 SNHLY, CDR2 FYNNEI. This entry belongs to a study of identical twins. MiXCR, applied by TCRdb to the 5' RACE reads, yields one record per CDR3 protein. The sample carries 430,000 or so distinct CDR3 sequences, approximately 24% recorded once. This sample also appeared in a second study, on T cells expressing NK-cell markers.

The source of this sequence is a woman in her late teens or twenties in good health. The sequenced sample consisted of CD4+ T cells sorted from blood. The V gene is TRBV2, the J gene TRBJ2-3; 10 nucleotides match TRBD2. The CDR3 DNA follows: TGTACCTTCAGTCCACGCGCTGGGGTAGCGGGGGGATCAGATACGCAGTATTTT. This encodes CTFSPRAGVAGGSDTQYF. The variable domain in full, completed from reference TRBV2 and TRBJ2-3, reads EPEVTQTPSHQVTQMGQEVILRCVPISNHLYFYWYRQILGQKVEFLVSFYNNEISEKSEIFDDQFSVERPDGSNFTLKIRSTKLEDSAMYFCTFSPRAGVAGGSDTQYFGPGTRLTVL.